The entry below describes one T cell receptor beta chain. The data derive from a study of blood T cell repertoires in COVID-19. The V segment lost 8 bases and the J segment 0 bases; nucleotides outside the gene matches: 9. Per germline, CDR1 MNHEY and CDR2 SMNVEV (reference sequence). This CDR3 region has 16 residues. In Seattle, patients joined the study during active infection and were tracked longitudinally. As originally analysed: Using reference gene primer amplification, nucleated cell counts were estimated. Profiling relied on immunoSEQ multiplex PCR, and the TCRdb table lists in-frame clones only, not all of them. The V and J calls and clone size were taken over from that table, and D and trimming were inferred from the DNA. This sample has 45,000 or so clones, with approximately 90% found just once.

Sample: peripheral blood. The V call is TRBV27, the J call TRBJ1-4; 7 bases are shared with TRBD1. The clonotype originates from a man between 35 and 55 years old with COVID-19, enrolled during active disease. The CDR3 DNA sequence: TGTGCCAGCGGTCGACAGGGATTTGCAACTAATGAAAAACTGTTTTTT. Protein product: CASGRQGFATNEKLFF. The full variable domain, rest sourced from reference TRBV27 and TRBJ1-4, is EAQVTQNPRYLITVTGKKLTVTCSQNMNHEYMSWYRQDPGLGLRQIYYSMNVEVTDKGDVPEGYKVSRKEKRNFPLILESPSPNQTSLYFCASGRQGFATNEKLFFGSGTQLSVL.